The 18 T cell receptor beta chains below come from one sample, sequenced in a study of human T cells and chemical hapten exposure. Specified time point: patch test 1, 2 weeks after DPC sensitization. As for treatment: therapeutic diphenylcyclopropenone sensitization with weekly scalp DPC. TCRdb reprocessed the RACE reads via MiXCR and lists one record per CDR3 protein. The table includes roughly 360,000 distinct CDR3 sequences, about 4.4% detected once. The sample was whole blood, taken in connection with sensitization to the hapten diphenylcyclopropenone (DPC). The receptor set was obtained from a woman aged 45-59 years with alopecia areata. Some clones in this sample may be carry-over from other donors' samples.

V and J are TRBV29-1 and TRBJ2-2; no clear D. CDR1 is SQVTM, CDR2 ANQGSEA, per germline. Deletions cut 3 bases from V and 7 bases from J, with 12 bases between. This CDR3 spans 13 amino acids. The CDR3 DNA reads as TGCAGCGTTGATGGCCCTTGGGGCGGGGAGCTGTTTTTT. Encoded protein: CSVDGPWGGELFF.

This chain links TRBV6-5 with TRBJ1-1, with D possibly being TRBD1 (6 bases). The CDR3 length is 15 residues. Trimming took off 0 bases at V and 6 bases at J, with 14 bases between the two ends. Germline-derived CDR1 and CDR2 are MNHEY and SVGAGI. The CDR3 nucleotides are TGTGCCAGCAGTTACTCGATAGGGGGTACGGCTGAAGCTTTCTTT. Translated: CASSYSIGGTAEAFF.

This clonotype was detected ten times or more. The chain carries TRBV10-2 and TRBJ1-2; D is perhaps TRBD1 (5 bases). This CDR3 has 16 amino acids. The germline gives CDR1 WSHSY, CDR2 SAAADI. V was pared by 5 bases and J by 6 bases, with 22 bases between. DNA for the CDR3: TGCGCCAGCAGTAACATCCCGGGACTCAAATTGGATGGCTACACCTTC. Translating it yields CASSNIPGLKLDGYTF.

This clonotype was counted many times. CDR3 protein: CASSPQGSAEAFF. The DNA for the CDR3 is TGTGCCAGCTCACCGCAGGGTAGCGCTGAAGCTTTCTTT. The chain employs TRBV18 and TRBJ1-1, with a weak D call TRBD1 (5 bases). Germline assignment: CDR1 KGHSH and CDR2 LQKENI. V gave up 3 bases and J gave up 6 bases, with 11 bases separating them. The CDR3 runs 13 residues.

This clonotype appeared many times. The chain joins TRBV13 to TRBJ2-6, with D maybe TRBD1 (5 bases). The CDR3 is made up of 17 amino acids. Trimming removed 1 base at V and 0 bases at J, with 10 bases between. Germline V gene data show CDR1 as PRHDT and CDR2 as FYEKMQ (reference sequence). The CDR3 protein is CASSLDTGHSGANVLTF. CDR3 in DNA: TGTGCCAGCAGCTTAGACACAGGCCACTCTGGGGCCAACGTCCTGACTTTC.

Only a few counts were recorded for this clonotype. The chain is built from TRBV4-3 and TRBJ2-3, with TRBD2 matching over 7 bases. The CDR3 extends over 16 amino acids. CDR1 is LGHNA, CDR2 YSLEER, per germline. V gave up 0 bases and J gave up 4 bases; unmatched junction bases: 7. The CDR3 loop is CASSQDVGLAADTQYF. The CDR3 DNA reads TGCGCCAGCAGCCAAGATGTTGGGCTAGCGGCAGATACGCAGTATTTT.

The chain joins TRBV6-1 to TRBJ2-7, with 10 bases fitting TRBD1. The CDR3 has 14 amino acids. With 4 bases clipped from V and 4 bases from J, the junction kept 4 bases outside the gene matches. Per the germline V gene, CDR1 is MNHNS and CDR2 is SASEGT. This CDR3 is CASSVGDRGYEQYF. CDR3 in DNA: TGTGCCAGCAGTGTAGGGGACAGGGGTTACGAGCAGTACTTC.

This clonotype has ten or more counts. The chain combines TRBV5-1 with TRBJ2-3, with 11 bases fitting TRBD2. This CDR3 region has 15 residues. Looked up from germline, CDR1 is SGHRS and CDR2 is YFSETQ. The V segment lost 4 bases and the J segment 7 bases; nucleotides outside the gene matches: 8. This CDR3 reads CASSNSGGATYTQYF. The CDR3 nucleotides are TGCGCCAGCAGCAATAGCGGGGGGGCCACGTATACGCAGTATTTT. Full variable domain (missing parts from reference TRBV5-1 and TRBJ2-3): KAGVTQTPRYLIKTRGQQVTLSCSPISGHRSVSWYQQTPGQGLQFLFEYFSETQRNKGNFPGRFSGRQFSNSRSEMNVSTLELGDSALYLCASSNSGGATYTQYFGPGTRLTVL.

At least ten counts were recorded for this clonotype. The V call is TRBV7-6, the J call TRBJ2-5, with no clear D. Germline CDR1 SGHVS, CDR2 FNYEAQ. The CDR3 consists of 12 residues. With 2 bases removed from V and 4 bases from J, the gap between germline ends came to 5 bases. The DNA for the CDR3 is TGTGCCAGCAGCTTAAATGGAGAGACCCAGTACTTC. It yields the protein CASSLNGETQYF.

This clonotype was observed many times. Here the CDR3 DNA reads TGCAGTGCTAGGGACGGGGTAGGTGAGCAGTACTTC. This sequence encodes CSARDGVGEQYF. The chain couples TRBV20-1 to TRBJ2-7; TRBD2 might be the D (5 bases). CDR3 length: 12 amino acids. Germline loops: CDR1 DFQATT, CDR2 SNEGSKA (reference sequence). With 3 bases removed from V and 7 bases from J, the gap between germline ends came to 13 bases.

This clonotype was seen repeatedly, ten times or more. The rearrangement links TRBV11-2 to TRBJ2-2, with unresolved D. The CDR3 length is 13 residues. Trimming took off 1 base at V and 4 bases at J, with 4 bases between the two ends. Germline CDR1 and CDR2: SGHAT and FQNNGV. The CDR3 sequence: CASSLGSTGELFF. The CDR3 DNA reads as TGTGCCAGCAGCTTAGGTAGCACCGGGGAGCTGTTTTTT.

This clonotype was counted between two and nine times. The chain couples TRBV7-2 to TRBJ1-2, with D possibly matching TRBD1 (6 bases). The CDR3 totals 15 residues. CDR1 SGHTA and CDR2 FQGNSA come from the germline V gene. V was trimmed by 5 bases and J by 5 bases, leaving 18 bases between them. This chain's CDR3 is CASSPPGRDTYGYTF. CDR3 bases: TGTGCCAGCAGCCCCCCCGGCAGGGACACTTATGGCTACACCTTC.

This chain links TRBV9 with TRBJ2-3, with 8 nucleotides matching TRBD2. Germline loops: CDR1 SGDLS, CDR2 YYNGEE. V was clipped by 0 bases and J by 4 bases; unmatched bases: 4. This CDR3 region has 15 residues. The CDR3 DNA follows: TGTGCCAGCAGCGTAGCTAGCGGGCCCGCAGATACGCAGTATTTT. Residues: CASSVASGPADTQYF.

The V gene is TRBV6-4, the J gene TRBJ1-3; no definite D call. Trimming shortened V by 6 bases and J by 2 bases, and 11 bases separated the two germline ends. This CDR3 has 14 amino acids. Germline assignment: CDR1 MRHNA and CDR2 SNTAGT. CDR3 in amino acids: CASSLKSPGNTIYF. For the CDR3, the DNA is TGTGCCAGCAGCCTGAAAAGCCCTGGAAACACCATATATTTT.

This clonotype was seen ten or more times. V usage is TRBV28 and J usage is TRBJ1-6; a possible D gene is TRBD1 (5 bases). Trimming took off 1 base at V and 7 bases at J, with 8 bases between the two ends. The length of the CDR3 is 14 residues. Germline V gives CDR1 MDHEN, CDR2 SYDVKM. The CDR3 region is CASSLSGLNSPLHF. The CDR3 DNA reads as TGTGCCAGCAGTTTATCAGGGCTAAATTCACCCCTCCACTTT.

The chain uses TRBV7-2 and TRBJ1-2, with D possibly matching TRBD1 (5 bases). CDR3 length: 14 amino acids. The germline V gene has CDR1 SGHTA and CDR2 FQGNSA. V was trimmed by 1 base and J by 8 bases, leaving 14 bases between them. CDR3 in DNA: TGTGCCAGCAGCTTAGGGCCCAGGGTAGACGGCTACACCTTC. The encoded protein is CASSLGPRVDGYTF.

This clonotype occurred a few times. V is TRBV20-1 and J is TRBJ2-1, with 7 bases lining up with TRBD2. V trimming: 0 bases; J trimming: 4 bases; junction bases outside the gene matches: 9. This CDR3 region has 16 residues. Germline CDR1 DFQATT, CDR2 SNEGSKA (reference sequence). The CDR3 here is CSARDPFISGYNEQFF. For the CDR3, the DNA is TGCAGTGCTAGAGATCCGTTTATTAGCGGGTACAATGAGCAGTTCTTC.

The V call is TRBV14, the J call TRBJ1-2; 7 bases line up with TRBD1. V was clipped by 3 bases and J by 5 bases; unmatched bases: 3. The CDR3 covers 13 residues. CDR1 is SGHDN, CDR2 FVKESK, per germline. The CDR3 nucleotides are TGTGCCAGCAGCCAGAACAGGGGATATGGCTACACCTTC. It translates to CASSQNRGYGYTF.